This entry lists 20 T cell receptor beta chains sequenced from one sample in a study of T cell responses to AZD1222 COVID-19 vaccine. Clones were sequenced by immunoSEQ multiplex PCR, and TCRdb holds only the in-frame ones, with some missing. The sample consists of approximately 170,000 clones, 80% to 90% of them appearing once. The material was peripheral blood, obtained on day 0 of AZD1222 vaccination. These receptor sequences come from an adult in good health.

The chain joins TRBV2 to TRBJ1-2; D ambiguous. Trimming took 5 bases from V and 4 from J, leaving 17 bases between them. The CDR3 consists of 15 residues. Per germline, CDR1 SNHLY and CDR2 FYNNEI. CDR3 sequence (DNA): TGTGCCAGCAGTATATATAGTACAGCTCCCTATGGCTACACCTTC. Its protein is CASSIYSTAPYGYTF.

This chain connects TRBV6-5 to TRBJ1-2; 10 bases map to TRBD1. Germline values: CDR1 MNHEY, CDR2 SVGAGI. This CDR3 contains 13 residues. V dropped 6 bases and J dropped 7; count of bases not matched to a gene: 5. The CDR3 reads CASSEWTGGGYTF. The CDR3 nucleotides read TGTGCCAGCAGCGAGTGGACAGGGGGTGGCTACACCTTC.

The genes are TRBV27 and TRBJ2-7; D is tentatively TRBD1 or TRBD2 (6 bases each). This CDR3 contains 13 residues. V was trimmed by 8 bases and J by 0 bases, leaving 11 bases between them. In germline, CDR1 is MNHEY, CDR2 SMNVEV (reference sequence). The CDR3: CASSGASSYEQYF. CDR3 in DNA: TGTGCCAGCTCGGGGGCCAGCTCCTACGAGCAGTACTTC.

This chain joins TRBV7-8 and TRBJ1-2; D gene uncertain. Trimming took off 5 bases at V and 1 base at J, with 11 bases between the two ends. The CDR3 covers 14 residues. Germline V gene sequence: CDR1 SGHVS, CDR2 FQNEAQ. This CDR3 is CASSPDGNNYGYTF. The CDR3 DNA reads as TGTGCCAGCAGCCCGGACGGTAATAACTATGGCTACACCTTC.

The chain links TRBV9 to TRBJ2-3; D assignment may be TRBD1 or TRBD2 (5 bases each). Germline assignment: CDR1 SGDLS and CDR2 YYNGEE. The CDR3 extends over 14 amino acids. Deletions cut 2 bases from V and 4 bases from J, with 11 bases between. CDR3 amino acids: CASSVRAGADTQYF. The DNA for the CDR3 is TGTGCCAGCAGCGTCAGGGCCGGGGCAGATACGCAGTATTTT.

This chain uses TRBV11-3 with TRBJ2-2, with 7 bases matching TRBD2. CDR3 size: 17 residues. CDR1 and CDR2 from the germline V gene are SGHNT and YENEEA. Trimming removed 4 bases from V and 2 bases from J; junction bases left unmatched: 10. The CDR3 DNA follows: TGTGCCAGCAGCTCCCGCCCTGGGGGGGGAAACACCGGGGAGCTGTTTTTT. It yields the protein CASSSRPGGGNTGELFF. Supplemented by reference TRBV11-3 and TRBJ2-2, the full variable domain reads EAGVVQSPRYKIIEKKQPVAFWCNPISGHNTLYWYLQNLGQGPELLIRYENEEAVDDSQLPKDRFSAERLKGVDSTLKIQPAELGDSAVYLCASSSRPGGGNTGELFFGEGSRLTVL.

The chain joins TRBV28 to TRBJ1-2; D may be TRBD1 (5 bases). Trimming cost V 3 bases and J 0 bases, with 11 bases left between them. Germline V gene sequence: CDR1 MDHEN, CDR2 SYDVKM. The CDR3 is made up of 15 amino acids. The CDR3 sequence: CASSFGQGANYGYTF. The CDR3 region has the DNA TGTGCCAGCAGTTTTGGGCAGGGAGCTAACTATGGCTACACCTTC.

The chain carries TRBV7-3 and TRBJ1-2; weak D call: TRBD1 (5 bases). V dropped 5 bases and J dropped 1 base, with 14 bases sitting between them. Germline CDR1 SGHTA, CDR2 FQGTGA. This CDR3 comprises 15 residues. DNA for the CDR3: TGTGCCAGCAGCCCCGGGGGAGGCAGTAACTATGGCTACACCTTC. It is translated as CASSPGGGSNYGYTF.

In its sample, this clone was seen once. The CDR3 loop is CASSVGGAEETQYF. The CDR3, as DNA: TGTGCCAGCTCAGTTGGGGGGGCCGAAGAGACCCAGTACTTC. This chain joins TRBV18 and TRBJ2-5; weak D call: TRBD2 (7 bases). Trimming left V 5 bases short and J 3 bases short, with 13 bases between. CDR1 and CDR2 (germline): KGHSH, LQKENI. The CDR3 covers 14 residues.

This clone was found a few times. The rearrangement links TRBV6-2 or TRBV6-3 to TRBJ1-5; 7 bases agree with TRBD1. The CDR3 is 15 residues long. V was pared by 6 bases and J by 7 bases, with 12 bases of the junction left unmatched. Germline V gene data show CDR1 as MNHEY and CDR2 as SVGEGT. CDR3 region: CASSSGQAKAQPQHF. Here the CDR3 DNA reads TGTGCCAGCAGCTCTGGACAGGCCAAAGCACAGCCCCAGCATTTT.

The chain has TRBV7-9 and TRBJ2-4, with D maybe TRBD1 (6 bases). The V and J ends lost 5 bases and 6 bases respectively, with 14 bases between them. This CDR3 has 14 residues. The germline gives CDR1 SEHNR, CDR2 FQNEAQ (reference sequence). CDR3 sequence (DNA): TGTGCCAGCAGCCAGGACAGCGTCCCAAACATTCAGTACTTC. The encoded protein is CASSQDSVPNIQYF.

This clone was picked up a small number of times. This rearrangement joins TRBV23-1 to TRBJ1-6, with TRBD1 matching 7 bases. TRBV23-1 is an ORF, with its function uncertain. Unmatched junction bases numbered 2, after V lost 6 bases and J lost 3 bases. This CDR3 has 14 amino acids. CDR3 amino acids: CASRDRVYNSPLHF. The CDR3 DNA is TGCGCCAGCAGAGACAGGGTCTATAATTCACCCCTCCACTTT.

The chain uses TRBV5-6 and TRBJ1-2; D is uncertain. Germline CDR1 is SGHDT and CDR2 is YYEEEE. V was shortened by 0 bases and J by 7 bases, with 10 bases between the two germline ends. There are 13 residues in the CDR3. This CDR3 is CASSLATDVGYTF. Here the CDR3 DNA reads TGTGCCAGCAGCTTGGCCACCGACGTTGGCTACACCTTC. The whole variable domain, filled in from reference TRBV5-6 and TRBJ1-2, reads DAGVTQSPTHLIKTRGQQVTLRCSPKSGHDTVSWYQQALGQGPQFIFQYYEEEERQRGNFPDRFSGHQFPNYSSELNVNALLLGDSALYLCASSLATDVGYTFGSGTRLTVV.

In DNA, the CDR3 is TGTGCCACCTCGCCAGCGTATACTCAGAGCACAGATACGCAGTATTTT. It codes for CATSPAYTQSTDTQYF. The chain is built from TRBV24-1 and TRBJ2-3; D gene unclear. This CDR3 region has 16 residues. Germline V gives CDR1 KGHDR, CDR2 SFDVKD. Trimming took 9 bases from V and 0 from J, leaving 18 bases between them.

The rearrangement uses TRBV6-5 and TRBJ2-3; D not resolved. There are 14 residues in the CDR3. V was cut by 2 bases and J by 0 bases, with 6 bases left in between. CDR1 and CDR2 from the germline V gene are MNHEY and SVGAGI. The CDR3 region has the DNA TGTGCCAGCAGTTACCTCCCGAGCACAGATACGCAGTATTTT. Translated, it gives CASSYLPSTDTQYF.

The chain links TRBV7-9 to TRBJ2-3; 7 bases agree with TRBD2. The ends lost 5 bases at V and 6 bases at J; junction bases unmatched: 8. CDR1 SEHNR and CDR2 FQNEAQ come from the germline V gene (reference sequence). CDR3 length: 14 amino acids. CDR3 sequence (DNA): TGTGCCAGCAGCCGGGACTACATAGCGGATACGCAGTATTTT. Translated, it gives CASSRDYIADTQYF.

V gene TRBV9 combines with J gene TRBJ2-1; perhaps TRBD2 as D (5 bases). The CDR3 loop spans 15 amino acids. The V gene's germline CDR1 is SGDLS and CDR2 YYNGEE. V was cut by 0 bases and J by 1 base, with 8 bases left in between. The CDR3 sequence is CASSVATGSYNEQFF. For the CDR3, the DNA is TGTGCCAGCAGCGTAGCTACGGGGTCCTACAATGAGCAGTTCTTC.

The chain couples TRBV30 to TRBJ1-2; tentatively, D is TRBD1 (6 bases). CDR3 length equals 16 residues. Between the trimmed V and J ends, which lost 3 bases and 0 bases, there was a span of 17 bases. Looked up from germline, CDR1 is GTSNPN and CDR2 is SVGIG (reference sequence). The CDR3 reads CAWREYPGTTNYGYTF. In nucleotides, the CDR3 is TGTGCCTGGAGAGAATACCCCGGGACAACTAACTATGGCTACACCTTC. Combining the CDR3 with reference TRBV30 and TRBJ1-2 gives the whole variable domain SQTIHQWPATLVQPVGSPLSLECTVEGTSNPNLYWYRQAAGRGLQLLFYSVGIGQISSEVPQNLSASRPQDRQFILSSKKLLLSDSGFYLCAWREYPGTTNYGYTFGSGTRLTVV.

The chain is built from TRBV9 and TRBJ1-2; 11 nucleotides match TRBD1. The V and J ends lost 3 bases and 8 bases, in that order; junction bases with no gene match: 3. CDR3 size: 13 residues. Germline V gene lookup returns CDR1 SGDLS and CDR2 YYNGEE. The CDR3 DNA reads TGTGCCAGCAGCGCGGACAGGGGGCTCGGCTACACCTTC. It translates to CASSADRGLGYTF.

The rearrangement links TRBV5-6 to TRBJ2-7; D possibly corresponds to TRBD2 (6 bases). Trimming removed 4 bases at V and 4 bases at J, with 15 bases between. The CDR3 loop spans 14 amino acids. Germline V gene sequence: CDR1 SGHDT, CDR2 YYEEEE. CDR3 amino acids: CASSPIGGLYEQYV. Here the CDR3 DNA reads TGTGCCAGCAGCCCCATTGGAGGGCTGTACGAGCAGTACGTC.